The 13 T cell receptor beta chains below all came from one sample that was sequenced in a study of identifying expanded T cells in peripheral blood. Clones were read by immunoSEQ multiplex PCR, and TCRdb kept only the in-frame ones, dropping some. Of 100,000 or so clones listed, approximately 90% are singletons. Sequencing input: blood. These receptors were collected from a person aged 18 to 70 in good health.

This chain links TRBV5-1 with TRBJ2-7, with D perhaps TRBD1 or TRBD2 (6 bases each). V was trimmed by 1 base and J by 0 bases, leaving 11 bases between them. CDR3 size: 15 residues. Germline values: CDR1 SGHRS, CDR2 YFSETQ. The CDR3: CASSLTGGRSYEQYF. In DNA, the CDR3 is TGCGCCAGCAGCTTGACCGGGGGCCGCTCCTACGAGCAGTACTTC.

This chain links TRBV7-2 with TRBJ1-2, with D possibly TRBD1 on 5 matching bases. The CDR3 is made up of 15 amino acids. The ends were cut back, 5 bases at V and 3 bases at J, with 16 bases in the middle. The germline gives CDR1 SGHTA, CDR2 FQGNSA. The CDR3 protein is CASSRDTQEDYGYTF. Here the CDR3 DNA reads TGTGCCAGCAGCAGAGATACACAGGAGGACTATGGCTACACCTTC.

This chain joins TRBV11-2 and TRBJ2-7; D gene ambiguous. CDR1 and CDR2 from the germline V gene are SGHAT and FQNNGV. The V and J ends lost 3 bases and 6 bases respectively, with 6 bases between them. The CDR3 sequence is 11 residues long. The CDR3 coding sequence is TGTGCCAGCAGCTTGAGGAGCGAGCAGTACTTC. It is translated as CASSLRSEQYF.

The chain carries TRBV2 and TRBJ1-6; D is possibly TRBD1 (6 bases). CDR1 SNHLY and CDR2 FYNNEI come from the germline V gene. V lost 0 bases to trimming and J lost 9 bases, with 15 bases between them. The CDR3 loop spans 16 amino acids. CDR3 residues: CASSEAHQGSGSPLHF. In DNA, the CDR3 is TGTGCCAGCAGTGAAGCCCACCAGGGGAGCGGTTCACCCCTCCACTTT.

The genes are TRBV25-1 and TRBJ2-5; D not resolved. Per the germline V gene, CDR1 is MGHDK and CDR2 is SYGVNS. The ends were cut back, 1 base at V and 2 bases at J, with 8 bases in the middle. CDR3 length: 14 amino acids. CDR3 loop: CASSESVRQETQYF. The CDR3 region has the DNA TGTGCCAGCAGTGAATCGGTCAGGCAAGAGACCCAGTACTTC.

This chain joins TRBV28 and TRBJ2-1; a weak D match, TRBD2 (5 bases). Germline values: CDR1 MDHEN, CDR2 SYDVKM. V was trimmed by 6 bases and J by 5 bases, leaving 17 bases between them. The CDR3 has 15 amino acids. In DNA, the CDR3 is TGTGCCAGCAGCACTCGGGGTTCGGGGAACAATGAGCAGTTCTTC. Amino acid sequence: CASSTRGSGNNEQFF. Using reference TRBV28 and TRBJ2-1 for the parts outside the CDR3, the full variable domain is DVKVTQSSRYLVKRTGEKVFLECVQDMDHENMFWYRQDPGLGLRLIYFSYDVKMKEKGDIPEGYSVSREKKERFSLILESASTNQTSMYLCASSTRGSGNNEQFFGPGTRLTVL.

This clone has more than one count but fewer than ten. The chain is built from TRBV10-3 and TRBJ1-6; tentative D call: TRBD1 (5 bases). Trimming pared 6 bases from V and 9 bases from J, leaving 18 bases between. The CDR3 runs to 15 residues. Germline V lookup: CDR1 ENHRY, CDR2 SYGVKD. The CDR3: CAISRERGLSSPLHF. CDR3 sequence (DNA): TGTGCCATCAGCCGAGAACGGGGCCTCAGTTCACCCCTCCACTTT.

The chain uses TRBV4-1 and TRBJ1-2, with a tentative D call TRBD1 (5 bases). This CDR3 is built from 15 residues. Germline CDR1 MGHRA, CDR2 YSYEKL. V was shortened by 5 bases and J by 4 bases, with 17 bases between the two germline ends. CDR3 nucleotide sequence: TGCGCCAGCAGCTCAACCGGGGGAGTCGGCTATGGCTACACCTTC. Protein sequence: CASSSTGGVGYGYTF.

The rearrangement joins TRBV2 to TRBJ2-2, with D unresolved. The CDR3 runs to 12 residues. Deletions cut 7 bases from V and 5 bases from J, with 8 bases between. Germline V lookup: CDR1 SNHLY, CDR2 FYNNEI. This CDR3 reads CASNIGTGELFF. The CDR3 nucleotides are TGTGCCAGCAATATCGGGACCGGGGAGCTGTTTTTT.

The gene calls are TRBV5-1 and TRBJ2-7; D gene uncertain. The germline gives CDR1 SGHRS, CDR2 YFSETQ. Between the trimmed V and J ends, which lost 1 base and 2 bases, there was a span of 13 bases. CDR3 length: 15 amino acids. The CDR3 DNA is TGCGCCAGCAGCTTGAGTGACGGGCCCACCTACGAGCAGTACTTC. The encoded protein is CASSLSDGPTYEQYF.

The gene calls are TRBV30 and TRBJ2-4; TRBD1 aligns across 10 bases. The junction had 0 bases not matched to a gene; V was cut back by 1 base and J by 6 bases. Germline loops: CDR1 GTSNPN, CDR2 SVGIG (reference sequence). CDR3 length equals 13 residues. The chain's CDR3 is CAWSGTGGNIQYF. CDR3 in DNA: TGTGCCTGGAGTGGGACAGGGGGAAACATTCAGTACTTC.

The gene calls are TRBV6-5 and TRBJ1-3; D ambiguous. The ends were cut back, 0 bases at V and 0 bases at J, with 9 bases in the middle. CDR1 and CDR2 (germline): MNHEY, SVGAGI. The CDR3 is made up of 16 amino acids. CDR3 nucleotide sequence: TGTGCCAGCAGTTACTCAGAGGCCCGCTCTGGAAACACCATATATTTT. Its translation is CASSYSEARSGNTIYF.

The chain joins TRBV2 to TRBJ1-6; no clear D. The CDR3 covers 18 residues. V lost 1 base and J lost 7, with 20 bases in between. Germline V gene data show CDR1 as SNHLY and CDR2 as FYNNEI. CDR3 in amino acids: CASSEVGPFRGRNSPLHF. The CDR3 DNA follows: TGTGCCAGCAGTGAAGTTGGTCCTTTTCGCGGGCGGAATTCACCCCTCCACTTT.